These T cell receptor beta chains were read from a single sample in a study of early T cells in non-severe SARS-CoV-2 infection. From the 5' RACE reads, TCRdb called clonotypes with MiXCR, one entry per CDR3 protein. The data show around 89,000 distinct CDR3 sequences, 14% to 15% seen once. The sequencing input was whole blood. These receptors were collected from an adult who was a healthcare worker with PCR-confirmed SARS-CoV-2 infection or an uninfected control (not recorded which). The CDR3 runs from the conserved cysteine through the conserved F or W. D genes are given only for firm matches. Clone size is stated in some rows and not others, as once, few, many or a class when expanded.

abundance: NA
v_gene: TRBV15
j_gene: TRBJ2-3
d_gene: NA
len: 16
CDR3nt: TGTGCCACCAGCAGAGGAATAGCGGAAAGCACAGATACGCAGTATTTT
CDR3aa: CATSRGIAESTDTQYF

abundance: NA
v_gene: TRBV25-1
j_gene: TRBJ1-1
d_gene: NA
len: 15
CDR3nt: TGTGCCAGCAGTGAGTCCTGGACGGCGAACACTGAAGCTTTCTTT
CDR3aa: CASSESWTANTEAFF

abundance: NA
v_gene: TRBV6-5
j_gene: TRBJ2-3
d_gene: NA
len: 15
CDR3nt: TGTGCCAGCAGTTACTTGGCCGGTGCCACAGATACGCAGTATTTT
CDR3aa: CASSYLAGATDTQYF

abundance: few
v_gene: TRBV19
j_gene: TRBJ1-5
d_gene: NA
len: 15
CDR3nt: TGTGCCAGTAGTATAGATCGGCAGGGAAATCAGCCCCAGCATTTT
CDR3aa: CASSIDRQGNQPQHF

abundance: NA
v_gene: TRBV3-1
j_gene: TRBJ1-2
d_gene: TRBD1
len: 13
CDR3nt: TGTGCCAGCAGCCGAGGGGGCGGCTATGGCTACACCTTC
CDR3aa: CASSRGGGYGYTF

abundance: many
v_gene: TRBV10-3
j_gene: TRBJ2-3
d_gene: TRBD1
len: 16
CDR3nt: TGTGCCATCAGTGACCGGGACAGGGGGCTAGCAGATACGCAGTATTTT
CDR3aa: CAISDRDRGLADTQYF

abundance: NA
v_gene: TRBV10-3
j_gene: TRBJ1-2
d_gene: NA
len: 14
CDR3nt: TGTGCCATCAGTCCCGGGAAACAGATATATGGCTACACCTTC
CDR3aa: CAISPGKQIYGYTF

abundance: NA
v_gene: TRBV5-6
j_gene: TRBJ2-5
d_gene: NA
len: 15
CDR3nt: TGTGCCAGCAGCTTTCTGCGGGCCCTAGGGGAGACCCAGTACTTC
CDR3aa: CASSFLRALGETQYF

abundance: many
v_gene: TRBV19
j_gene: TRBJ2-2
d_gene: NA
len: 14
CDR3nt: TGTGCCACTAACGACAGGTCCAGAGCCGGGGAGCTGTTTTTT
CDR3aa: CATNDRSRAGELFF

abundance: many
v_gene: TRBV10-1
j_gene: TRBJ2-2
d_gene: NA
len: 13
CDR3nt: TGCGCCAGCAAAAACGAGAACACCGGGGAGCTGTTTTTT
CDR3aa: CASKNENTGELFF

abundance: many
v_gene: TRBV11-2
j_gene: TRBJ1-5
d_gene: NA
len: 13
CDR3nt: TGTGCCAGCAGCCGTGGTGGAAATCAGCCCCAGCATTTT
CDR3aa: CASSRGGNQPQHF

abundance: many
v_gene: TRBV18
j_gene: TRBJ1-5
d_gene: NA
len: 13
CDR3nt: TGTGCCAGCTCCGCATCAGGGAATCAGCCCCAGCATTTT
CDR3aa: CASSASGNQPQHF

abundance: many
v_gene: TRBV6-1
j_gene: TRBJ2-5
d_gene: TRBD2
len: 16
CDR3nt: TGTGCCAGCCGAGCACTGGGTAGCGGGGGCGGTGAGACCCAGTACTTC
CDR3aa: CASRALGSGGGETQYF

abundance: many
v_gene: TRBV5-1
j_gene: TRBJ1-2
d_gene: NA
len: 14
CDR3nt: TGCGCCAGCAGCTTGGATAGGGACTTTGACGGCTACACCTTC
CDR3aa: CASSLDRDFDGYTF

abundance: many
v_gene: TRBV2
j_gene: TRBJ1-3
d_gene: NA
len: 14
CDR3nt: TGTGCCAGCTCCGAGGCCGGGTATGGAAACACCATATATTTT
CDR3aa: CASSEAGYGNTIYF

abundance: NA
v_gene: TRBV30
j_gene: TRBJ1-1
d_gene: NA
len: 13
CDR3nt: TGTGCCTGGAGTGTACAAGGATCCACTGAAGCTTTCTTT
CDR3aa: CAWSVQGSTEAFF

abundance: few
v_gene: TRBV3-1
j_gene: TRBJ1-6
d_gene: NA
len: 15
CDR3nt: TGTGCCAGCAGTACCGGGTCCCAGGTAAATTCACCCCTCCACTTT
CDR3aa: CASSTGSQVNSPLHF

abundance: many
v_gene: TRBV27
j_gene: TRBJ1-5
d_gene: NA
len: 13
CDR3nt: TGTGCCAGCAGTTTACGATCAAATCAGCCCCAGCATTTT
CDR3aa: CASSLRSNQPQHF

abundance: NA
v_gene: TRBV7-2
j_gene: TRBJ2-4
d_gene: NA
len: 13
CDR3nt: TGTGCCAGCAGCTTAGATACGGACGGCGCAGGGGCCTTC
CDR3aa: CASSLDTDGAGAF

abundance: NA
v_gene: TRBV27
j_gene: TRBJ2-3
d_gene: NA
len: 17
CDR3nt: TGTGCCAGCAGTAACCCTTATCTGGGTTCCCTCACAGATACGCAGTATTTT
CDR3aa: CASSNPYLGSLTDTQYF

abundance: NA
v_gene: TRBV5-5
j_gene: TRBJ2-2
d_gene: NA
len: 13
CDR3nt: TGTGCCAGCAGCTTAGGGGTGATCGGGGAGCTGTTTTTT
CDR3aa: CASSLGVIGELFF

abundance: few
v_gene: TRBV9
j_gene: TRBJ1-1
d_gene: NA
len: 17
CDR3nt: TGTGCCAGCAGCCCCCGAACACCGAAGACAATGAACACTGAAGCTTTCTTT
CDR3aa: CASSPRTPKTMNTEAFF

abundance: few
v_gene: TRBV20-1
j_gene: TRBJ2-2
d_gene: NA
len: 15
CDR3nt: TGCAGTGCTAGTCCCGGGGGGCGGGGCACCGGGGAGCTGTTTTTT
CDR3aa: CSASPGGRGTGELFF

abundance: NA
v_gene: TRBV7-3
j_gene: TRBJ2-1
d_gene: NA
len: 15
CDR3nt: TGTGCCAGCAGCTTAATACAGAGCTCCTACAATGAGCAGTTCTTC
CDR3aa: CASSLIQSSYNEQFF

abundance: few
v_gene: TRBV10-2
j_gene: TRBJ1-5
d_gene: TRBD1
len: 16
CDR3nt: TGCGCCAGCAGTGTATGGGACAGGGAAGGATATCAGCCCCAACATTTT
CDR3aa: CASSVWDREGYQPQHF

abundance: few
v_gene: TRBV20-1
j_gene: TRBJ1-2
d_gene: NA
len: 13
CDR3nt: TGCAGTGCTTCAAGGGACGGTGACTATGGCTACACCTTC
CDR3aa: CSASRDGDYGYTF

abundance: NA
v_gene: TRBV28
j_gene: TRBJ2-3
d_gene: TRBD2
len: 14
CDR3nt: TGTGCCAGCGGAGTAGCGGGGGACACAGATACGCAGTATTTT
CDR3aa: CASGVAGDTDTQYF

abundance: few
v_gene: TRBV3-1
j_gene: TRBJ2-1
d_gene: TRBD2
len: 19
CDR3nt: TGTGCCAGCAGCCAAGCTCTAAGGCTAGCGGGGGGGCCCGGGAATGAGCAGTTCTTC
CDR3aa: CASSQALRLAGGPGNEQFF

abundance: few
v_gene: TRBV2
j_gene: TRBJ1-5
d_gene: NA
len: 16
CDR3nt: TGTGCCAGCAGTGATACGTCCCGCTCAGCGAATCAGCCCCAGCATTTT
CDR3aa: CASSDTSRSANQPQHF

abundance: many
v_gene: TRBV5-1
j_gene: TRBJ1-2
d_gene: NA
len: 16
CDR3nt: TGCGCCAGCAGCTTGGCACGGGACACCTCAAACTATGGCTACACCTTC
CDR3aa: CASSLARDTSNYGYTF

abundance: few
v_gene: TRBV19
j_gene: TRBJ1-2
d_gene: TRBD1
len: 13
CDR3nt: TGTGCCAGTACCAGACAGGGACTCTATGGCTACACCTTC
CDR3aa: CASTRQGLYGYTF

abundance: NA
v_gene: TRBV7-8
j_gene: TRBJ2-3
d_gene: TRBD2
len: 16
CDR3nt: TGTGCCAGCAGCCCGTTAGGGCGGCGGGGGGCCGATACGCAGTATTTT
CDR3aa: CASSPLGRRGADTQYF

abundance: few
v_gene: TRBV20-1
j_gene: TRBJ2-2
d_gene: NA
len: 13
CDR3nt: TGCAGTGCTAGGAGCATGAACACCGGGGAGCTGTTTTTT
CDR3aa: CSARSMNTGELFF

abundance: few
v_gene: TRBV2
j_gene: TRBJ2-2
d_gene: NA
len: 17
CDR3nt: TGTGCCAGCAGTGATTCCGCGGAGGAGGGTGTCACCGGGGAGCTGTTTTTT
CDR3aa: CASSDSAEEGVTGELFF

abundance: few
v_gene: TRBV4-1
j_gene: TRBJ2-1
d_gene: NA
len: 13
CDR3nt: TGCGCCAGCAGCCAAGATTGGGGACGGGAGCAGTTCTTC
CDR3aa: CASSQDWGREQFF

abundance: NA
v_gene: TRBV12-3/TRBV12-4
j_gene: TRBJ1-2
d_gene: NA
len: 11
CDR3nt: TGTGCCAGCAGTGTCACCCTTTTTCCCACCTTC
CDR3aa: CASSVTLFPTF

abundance: few
v_gene: TRBV20-1
j_gene: TRBJ1-2
d_gene: NA
len: 12
CDR3nt: TGCAGTGCTACCGGGACCAAAGCTGACTACACCTTC
CDR3aa: CSATGTKADYTF

abundance: many
v_gene: TRBV27
j_gene: TRBJ1-6
d_gene: NA
len: 18
CDR3nt: TGTGCCAGCAGTTTATTCCCCGGGGCGCAGGGGAAGGGTTCACCCCTCCACTTT
CDR3aa: CASSLFPGAQGKGSPLHF

abundance: NA
v_gene: TRBV30
j_gene: TRBJ2-3
d_gene: TRBD1
len: 15
CDR3nt: TGTGCCTGGAGTAGGCGGGACAGGGTCAGCGATACGCAGTATTTT
CDR3aa: CAWSRRDRVSDTQYF

abundance: many
v_gene: TRBV3-1
j_gene: TRBJ1-2
d_gene: NA
len: 16
CDR3nt: TGTGCCAGCAGCCAAGCCTCCGGGACGGCCAACTATGGCTACACCTTC
CDR3aa: CASSQASGTANYGYTF

abundance: NA
v_gene: TRBV5-1
j_gene: TRBJ2-3
d_gene: NA
len: 14
CDR3nt: TGCGCCAGCAGCTCCAGGGGTATCTACGATACGCAGTATTTT
CDR3aa: CASSSRGIYDTQYF

abundance: NA
v_gene: TRBV19
j_gene: TRBJ1-2
d_gene: NA
len: 13
CDR3nt: TGTGCCAGTAGTATTACTTCCGGCTTCGGCTACACCTTC
CDR3aa: CASSITSGFGYTF